These 6 T cell receptor beta chains were all obtained from the same sample, sequenced in a study of blood T cell repertoires in COVID-19 (dated by TCRdb to 2019 to 2021). The library came from the immunoSEQ multiplex PCR assay. Entries here come from immuneACCESS through TCRdb and include only in-frame sequences with V and J called. Some clones fail to appear in such tables; in the studies checked, an unresolved V gene covers under half of the shortfall, and the cause of the remainder is unknown. A total of about 230,000 clones appear in this sample, about 87% of them only once. 2% to 3% of the sample lies in the top ten. Sequences were obtained from PBMCs or T cells enriched from blood (not recorded which). The receptors were sampled from a woman between 35 and 50 years old with acute COVID-19.

The chain joins TRBV5-1 to TRBJ2-7, with D possibly TRBD1 on 5 matching bases. With 4 bases removed from V and 1 base from J, the gap between germline ends came to 12 bases. This CDR3 is 14 amino acids long. Germline V lookup: CDR1 SGHRS, CDR2 YFSETQ. The CDR3 DNA reads as TGCGCCAGCAGCAATACAGGTTGGTCCTACGAGCAGTACTTC. Its protein product is CASSNTGWSYEQYF.

The chain combines TRBV13 with TRBJ1-5; D possibly corresponds to TRBD1 (5 bases). Germline CDR1 reads PRHDT; CDR2 reads FYEKMQ (reference sequence). The CDR3 runs 14 residues. Trimming left V 7 bases short and J 1 base short, with 11 bases between. This chain's CDR3 is CASNSRGSNQPQHF. As DNA, the CDR3 is TGTGCCAGCAACTCACGGGGGAGCAATCAGCCCCAGCATTTT. Variable domain in full (rest from reference TRBV13 and TRBJ1-5): AAGVIQSPRHLIKEKRETATLKCYPIPRHDTVYWYQQGPGQDPQFLISFYEKMQSDKGSIPDRFSAQQFSDYHSELNMSSLELGDSALYFCASNSRGSNQPQHFGDGTRLSIL.

The chain joins TRBV5-4 to TRBJ2-3; TRBD1 agrees at 7 bases. CDR1 is SGHNT, CDR2 YYREEE, per germline (reference sequence). This CDR3 contains 14 residues. V shed 5 bases, J shed 1 base, and the junction held 4 bases outside the gene matches. Here the CDR3 DNA reads TGTGCCAGCAGACCTACAGGGGGCACAGATACGCAGTATTTT. The encoded protein is CASRPTGGTDTQYF.

The chain joins TRBV21-1 to TRBJ2-7; the D call of TRBD1 is as the table states it, not checked on the DNA. TRBV21-1 is a documented pseudogene. This CDR3 has 12 residues. The CDR3 DNA reads TGTGCCAGGGAAGGGACAGGGGTGACGGAGTACTTC. Translation gives CAREGTGVTEYF.

V is TRBV5-1 and J is TRBJ2-6; 11 nucleotides match TRBD1. Germline V CDR1 and CDR2: SGHRS, YFSETQ. V trimming: 0 bases; J trimming: 0 bases; junction bases outside the gene matches: 5. The CDR3 extends over 19 amino acids. The CDR3 coding sequence is TGCGCCAGCAGCTTGGCTTGGACAGGGGGCATCTCTGGGGCCAACGTCCTGACTTTC. It specifies CASSLAWTGGISGANVLTF.

The chain employs TRBV24-1 and TRBJ2-1; the D gene is possibly TRBD2 (5 bases). The CDR3 extends over 16 amino acids. Trimming took off 4 bases at V and 0 bases at J, with 12 bases between the two ends. CDR1 and CDR2 from the germline V gene are KGHDR and SFDVKD. Here the CDR3 DNA reads TGTGCCACCAGTGACCCCGGACTGAGCTCCTACAATGAGCAGTTCTTC. Its protein is CATSDPGLSSYNEQFF.